The text below deals with one TCR beta chain. The sample belongs to a study of blood T cell repertoires in COVID-19. Study-level information: Samples representing acute and convalescent COVID-19 were sourced from the United States, Italy and Spain.

Participant age was roughly 18 to 90 years, and participants resided in about two dozen US areas. Assay used: immunoSEQ multiplex PCR; TCRdb lists only in-frame clones, some missing. The sample has more than 200,000 clones, roughly 87% seen once. The receptor comes from a man aged 25-45 years in a cohort exposed to, infected with or recovered from COVID-19 (not recorded which). The sample was PBMCs or T cells enriched from blood (not recorded which).

CDR3 sequence: CASSPTRGSGNTIYF. CDR3 DNA: TGTGCCAGCAGCCCCACCAGGGGCAGTGGAAACACCATATATTTT. The J gene is TRBJ1-3, the V gene TRBV7-8, with a tentative D call TRBD1 (6 bases). Germline V gene data show CDR1 as SGHVS and CDR2 as FQNEAQ. Trimming left V 5 bases short and J 3 bases short, with 14 bases between. This CDR3 region has 15 residues.